Presented here are 4 T cell receptor beta chains from one specimen sequenced in a study of memory CD4+ T cells and cytomegalovirus serostatus. Clones were sequenced by immunoSEQ multiplex PCR, and TCRdb holds only the in-frame ones, with some missing. The sample lists 55,000 to 80,000 clones, about 80% occurring once. The sort gate was single viable CD3+CD4+CD8-CD45RO+ cells for memory CD4+ T cells. The sequenced material came from memory CD4+ T cells from blood. All receptors derive from an adult in good health and CMV-seropositive.

Details on this clone: The germline gene is not matched at one end of the junction; a read error may be the cause. This chain links TRBV7-7 with TRBJ2-7; no firm D call. Per the germline V gene, CDR1 is SSHAT and CDR2 is FNYEAQ (reference sequence). This CDR3 is built from 16 residues. CDR3 sequence (DNA): TGTGCTAGCAGCCCCCATGGAAACCTCCCCCCCTACGAGCAGTACTTC. Protein: CASSPHGNLPPYEQYF.

The gene calls are TRBV5-1 and TRBJ1-6; D gene unclear. The germline V gene has CDR1 SGHRS and CDR2 YFSETQ. This CDR3 has 13 residues. V shed 3 bases and J shed 7 bases, with 8 bases lying between them. The CDR3 reads CASSSGGNSPLHF. The CDR3 DNA follows: TGCGCCAGCAGCTCCGGTGGGAATTCACCCCTCCACTTT.

The CDR3 sequence is CATTGGWGYTF. DNA for the CDR3: TGTGCCACCACAGGGGGTTGGGGCTACACCTTC. The chain has TRBV10-3 and TRBJ1-2; 8 bases match TRBD1. V gave up 10 bases and J gave up 8 bases; unmatched junction bases: 6. The CDR3 is made up of 11 amino acids. Germline V gives CDR1 ENHRY, CDR2 SYGVKD.

The chain uses TRBV6-5 and TRBJ2-3, with 7 bases matching TRBD2. The germline gives CDR1 MNHEY, CDR2 SVGAGI. J was trimmed by 0 bases and V by 6 bases; bases with no gene match: 3. The CDR3 consists of 14 residues. CDR3 sequence: CASRLALSTDTQYF. The CDR3 nucleotides are TGTGCCAGCAGACTAGCGCTAAGCACAGATACGCAGTATTTT.